This T cell receptor beta chain was documented in a study of immune evolution from preneoplasia to lung adenocarcinoma. Macro-dissection enriched premalignant or tumor cells before nucleic acid extraction. Germline V gives CDR1 MDHEN, CDR2 SYDVKM. The CDR3 length is 15 residues. Trimming took 5 bases from V and 1 from J; bases not matched to a gene: 6. Sequencing was performed with immunoSEQ multiplex PCR; in TCRdb, only in-frame clones are kept and a portion is missing. The sample has about 40,000 clones; 74% are singletons. About this clone itself: Antigen specificity is unknown. At the DNA level, this CDR3 is encoded by other sequences in the same sample as well.

Study-wide results and limits: Top clone share appeared to fall from AAH through AIS, MIA, adenocarcinoma.

This chain connects TRBV28 to TRBJ1-1; 8 bases fit TRBD1. Sequenced material: FFPE invasive lung adenocarcinoma tissue. The source is a person aged 55 to 75 with lung adenocarcinoma. The CDR3 loop reads CASSAAGTGNTEAFF. For the CDR3, the DNA is TGTGCCAGCAGTGCGGCCGGGACAGGGAACACTGAAGCTTTCTTT.